These 7 T cell receptor beta chains originate from one sample sequenced in a study of blood T cell repertoires in COVID-19. Using immunoSEQ multiplex PCR, the repertoire was profiled, and TCRdb retains in-frame clones only, with some absent. The profile covers some 220,000 clones, with 84% appearing a single time and 9.5% to 10% taken by the ten largest. Sequenced sample: peripheral blood. The receptors here all came from a man in his fifties with active or convalescent COVID-19.

This chain links TRBV6-2 or TRBV6-3 with TRBJ2-1; D call uncertain. The CDR3 spans 13 residues. With 2 bases removed from V and 5 bases from J, the gap between germline ends came to 7 bases. From germline, CDR1 is MNHEY and CDR2 SVGEGT. DNA for the CDR3: TGTGCCAGCAGTTACCAGGCCAACAATGAGCAGTTCTTC. It translates to CASSYQANNEQFF.

The J gene is TRBJ1-6, the V gene TRBV2; D not resolved. The CDR3 extends over 13 amino acids. Deletions cut 7 bases from V and 2 bases from J, with 6 bases between. From germline, CDR1 is SNHLY and CDR2 FYNNEI. The CDR3 coding sequence is TGTGCCAGCATGAGAGCCTATAATTCACCCCTCCACTTT. This gives the protein CASMRAYNSPLHF.

The rearrangement uses TRBV10-3 and TRBJ2-3, with no clear D. V dropped 6 bases and J dropped 3 bases, with 13 bases sitting between them. Germline V gene sequence: CDR1 ENHRY, CDR2 SYGVKD. This CDR3 has 14 amino acids. The CDR3 region has the DNA TGTGCCATCAGGTTCAAAGAAGCGACAGATACGCAGTATTTT. Protein sequence: CAIRFKEATDTQYF.

The CDR3 spells CSVEEGLAGREFF. The CDR3 nucleotides are TGCAGCGTTGAAGAGGGACTAGCGGGGCGGGAGTTCTTC. V is TRBV29-1 and J is TRBJ2-1; 13 nucleotides align to TRBD2. Per the germline V gene, CDR1 is SQVTM and CDR2 is ANQGSEA. V was pared by 0 bases and J by 14 bases, with 4 bases of the junction left unmatched. This CDR3 region has 13 residues.

The rearrangement joins TRBV25-1 to TRBJ2-6, with unresolved D. CDR3 length: 15 residues. Germline V lookup: CDR1 MGHDK, CDR2 SYGVNS. The germline V and J ends were trimmed by 1 base and 0 bases, with 4 bases remaining between them. The CDR3 nucleotides are TGTGCCAGCAGTGAATCCAACTCTGGGGCCAACGTCCTGACTTTC. Its protein product is CASSESNSGANVLTF.

This chain joins TRBV4-1 and TRBJ2-7; possible D gene TRBD1, 6 bases. V was cut by 0 bases and J by 1 base, with 13 bases left in between. This CDR3 is built from 16 residues. Germline V gives CDR1 MGHRA, CDR2 YSYEKL. CDR3 sequence reads: CASSQDLGTTSYEQYF. For the CDR3, the DNA is TGCGCCAGCAGCCAAGATCTTGGGACAACGTCCTACGAGCAGTACTTC.

This clone was observed once. The chain couples TRBV29-1 to TRBJ2-5, with 7 positions matching TRBD2. J lost 3 bases, V lost 7 bases, and 14 bases had no gene match. The CDR3 loop spans 15 amino acids. The germline CDR1 and CDR2 sequences are SQVTM and ANQGSEA. The CDR3 region has the DNA TGCAGCGCACGACTCGGCGGGGGAGGAGAAGAGACCCAGTACTTC. The encoded protein is CSARLGGGGEETQYF.